In its sample, the clone carrying this TCR beta chain was seen many times. Its specificity is not known. The CDR3 runs 20 residues. Trimming took 0 bases from V and 5 from J, leaving 27 bases between them. Germline CDR1 SGDLS, CDR2 YYNGEE. The donors were members of the roughly 120-subject validation cohort (separate from the approximately 670-subject first cohort). This entry is derived from a study of cytomegalovirus exposure and HLA in healthy donors. In the study overall: The same platform was used for the 120 validation repertoires and the roughly 730 first-cohort repertoires, a later analysis reported. General study points: Cytomegalovirus-associated status was assigned to around 160 TCR beta chains.

Clones were read by immunoSEQ multiplex PCR, and TCRdb kept only the in-frame ones, dropping some. The data show 220,000 or so clones, roughly 91% seen once. This sequence was found in a woman younger than 30 in good health and CMV-seropositive. The sample was PBMCs. The J gene is TRBJ2-1, the V gene TRBV9; a possible D gene is TRBD2 (6 bases). The DNA of the CDR3 is TGTGCCAGCAGCGTAGGGGTTGGGGGGTGGCGCCCGAGACTGAACAATGAGCAGTTCTTC. Translated: CASSVGVGGWRPRLNNEQFF.